A single T cell receptor beta chain is shown here with its context. This clonotype was seen at least ten times. Its antigen is currently not known. No much larger clone is present one base from it, and per-base qualities are unavailable. The sample comes from a study of T cells in Graves' hyperthyroidism and ophthalmopathy (dated by TCRdb to between 2018 and 2021). With regard to the full study: A discovery cohort of about a hundred patients, approximately 45 with Graves' ophthalmopathy and about 58 with stable Graves' hyperthyroidism, was used to find distinguishing TCR V-J signatures. Whether ophthalmopathy could be predicted prospectively was tested in an independent validation cohort made up of fewer than 20 hyperthyroidism patients plus 17 patients who later progressed to ophthalmopathy. The roughly 94 discovery patients were randomly split 7:3 into training and test sets. Thyroid tissue and blood T-cell repertoires from six Graves' hyperthyroidism patients were also compared in the study. After sampling, hyperthyroidism patients received methimazole starting at 30 mg daily, and ophthalmopathy patients received high-dose intravenous methylprednisolone. According to the paper, TCR Vbeta CDR3 sequencing was carried out on roughly 130 peripheral blood samples, which came from fewer than 50 ophthalmopathy, about 75 hyperthyroidism and roughly 17 progressor patients.

TCR beta CDR3 regions were amplified from RNA transcripts. The first round of RT-PCR for the TCR CDR3 was performed with the HTBI primer set and the Qiagen OneStep RT-PCR kit. The libraries were constructed in a second round of multiplex PCR and then size-selected and purified. Paired-end sequencing of the libraries was performed with 100 bp reads on an Illumina HiSeq2000. The original pipeline was this. SOAPnuke was used to process the raw data, removing reads that contained adapters or uncalled bases, had a mean Phred below 15, or lacked an exact match to the constant primer or identifier. High-quality paired reads were merged using COPE v1.2.5, and each unique nucleotide sequence was defined as a clonotype. MiTCR v1.1 was used to align clonotypes to the IMGT TRBV, TRBD and TRBJ reference segments. The analysis included only V-J combinations with a frequency above 0.0001, which together covered 99% to 99.2% of the repertoires. The TCS score was defined as the ratio of F50 (clonal expansion) to E x V (chaos), calculated using BLOSUM62-based TCRdist between CDR3 peptides within each V-J. Welch's t-statistics and random forest reduced just over 500 V-J features to 10 to 15, which were used in a naive Bayes classifier (R e1071). The Morisita-Horn index was used to measure how similar the thyroid and blood repertoires were. Clones were called with MiXCR by TCRdb after fastp trimmed the public reads at Q25, and only in-frame beta chains were retained. Each CDR3 protein appears once, grouped with its most common genes and DNA. The V and J calls were not made by the authors but by TCRdb's processing. The sample table shows around 580,000 distinct CDR3 sequences, and 35% to 55% are seen once. The leading ten clones occupy more than 7.5% of the sample.

V lost 4 bases and J lost 4 bases; the stretch between them is 16 bases long. Taken from cysteine to phenylalanine, the CDR3 has 14 residues. Solely the CDR3 DNA is kept, with 42 bases framed from the first base. CDR1 and CDR2 are read off the germline V gene (reference sequence) as DFQATT and SNEGSKA. Broad study findings and their caveats: Ophthalmopathy was separated from stable hyperthyroidism by a 13 V-J signature model, with about 88% sensitivity and just over 81% specificity obtained in cross-validation and 80%/75% obtained in testing. Blood samples also contained most of the expanded thyroid clonotypes (frequency above 0.001), which suggests that blood repertoires may reflect thyroid immune responses. No statistical method was used to set the sample size in advance, and investigators knew the group allocation. In validation, progression to ophthalmopathy was predicted by the model with 70.59% sensitivity and roughly 72% specificity, a median of about 6 months before onset.

Stable Graves' hyperthyroidism was defined as no progression to ophthalmopathy during 18 months of follow-up. Hyperthyroidism patients were newly diagnosed, had a disease duration of under 2 months, and were aged 18 to 65 years. Patients with uncontrolled infections, other autoimmune diseases, pregnancy or lactation were excluded. Clinical symptoms, serum thyroxine and TRAb, thyroid ultrasound, and orbital computed tomography formed the basis for the diagnoses. Trizol reagent was used to extract total RNA, and RNA quality was then checked on an Agilent 2100 Bioanalyzer. Sequencing was carried out using peripheral blood or thyroid tissue (not recorded which). The chain joins TRBV20-1 to TRBJ2-5; TRBD2 is perhaps the D gene, given 5 matching bases. This TCR was recovered from a woman younger than 35 with Graves' hyperthyroidism. At the DNA level, the sequence is TGCAGTGCTACGGACTTGGTTTTAACAGAGACCCAGTACTTC. This is translated as CSATDLVLTETQYF.